This T cell receptor (beta chain) was recovered during a study of blood T cell repertoires in COVID-19. Turning to the study itself: Samples taken during acute and convalescent COVID-19 were collected in the United States, Italy and Spain. From T cells, B-cell-depleted T cells, or PBMCs came the material, which was cDNA or gDNA.

CDR1 and CDR2 (germline): LGHNA, YSLEER. The CDR3 is 14 amino acids. V lost 1 base, J lost 9 bases, and 4 bases stayed unmatched. A few counts support this clone. Original methodology: Reference gene primer amplification gave nucleated cell count estimates. Repertoires were generated with immunoSEQ multiplex PCR, while TCRdb's copy carries only in-frame clones and drops some. Clone size and the V and J calls come from that table; the DNA yielded D and trimming. The table shows roughly 140,000 clones, with approximately 91% occurring only once. Material: peripheral blood. This chain joins TRBV4-3 and TRBJ2-1; 9 positions match TRBD2. This receptor was obtained from a woman aged 70-85 years with acute or convalescent COVID-19. The CDR3 DNA sequence: TGCGCCAGCAGCCAAGCTGGGACTAGCTTTGAGCAGTTCTTC. This codes for CASSQAGTSFEQFF.